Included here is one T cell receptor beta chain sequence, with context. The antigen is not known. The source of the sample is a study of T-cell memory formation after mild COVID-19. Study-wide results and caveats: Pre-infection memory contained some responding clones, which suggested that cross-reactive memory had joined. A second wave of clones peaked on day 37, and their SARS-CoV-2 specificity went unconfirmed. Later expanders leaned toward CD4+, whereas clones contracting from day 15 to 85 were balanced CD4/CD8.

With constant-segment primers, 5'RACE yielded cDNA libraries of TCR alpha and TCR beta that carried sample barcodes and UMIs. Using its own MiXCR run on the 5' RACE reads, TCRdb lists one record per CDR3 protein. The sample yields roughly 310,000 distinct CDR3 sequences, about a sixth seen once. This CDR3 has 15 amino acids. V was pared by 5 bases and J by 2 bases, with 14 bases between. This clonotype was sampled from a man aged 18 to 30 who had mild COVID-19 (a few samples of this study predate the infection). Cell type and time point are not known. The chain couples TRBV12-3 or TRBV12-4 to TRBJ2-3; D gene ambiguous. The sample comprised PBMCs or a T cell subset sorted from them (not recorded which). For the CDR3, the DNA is TGTGCCAGCAGTCCACACCCCGCTCTCACAGATACGCAGTATTTT. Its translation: CASSPHPALTDTQYF.